The clone carrying this T cell receptor (beta chain) was seen a handful of times. Antigen specificity is unknown. This sample was included in a study of response to subunit inactivated influenza vaccine. Study-level points and caveats: The authors suggested that few new T cells are recruited per seasonal influenza vaccination.

TCRdb reprocessed the RT-PCR reads via MiXCR and lists one record per CDR3 protein. The sample records roughly 780,000 distinct CDR3 sequences, about 18% being singletons. Sequencing was performed on PBMCs from blood, taken roughly 5 days after vaccination. The clonotype was recovered from a man aged 45-65 years who received an inactivated influenza vaccine.

The CDR3 region is CSARGGRGLSGYTF. In DNA form, the CDR3 reads TGCAGTGCTAGAGGGGGCAGGGGTCTAAGTGGCTACACCTTC. The chain joins TRBV20-1 to TRBJ1-2; perhaps TRBD1 as D (6 bases). The CDR3 is made up of 14 amino acids. Germline values: CDR1 DFQATT, CDR2 SNEGSKA (reference sequence). V lost 1 base, J lost 7 bases, and 16 bases lay in between.